Listed below are T cell receptor beta chains from one sample, sequenced in a study of blood T cell repertoires in COVID-19. Only in-frame clones appear in the TCRdb table, and some are missing; sequencing was by immunoSEQ multiplex PCR. The sample consists of about 270,000 clones, about 91% of them appearing once. The sequencing input was PBMCs or T cells enriched from blood (not recorded which). The receptors derive from a woman in her thirties or forties with acute COVID-19. Each CDR3 is given with its conserved first and last residue. A D gene is named only where the DNA matches it firmly.

d_gene	j_gene	v_gene	len	CDR3nt	CDR3aa
-	TRBJ1-1	TRBV28	14	TGTGCCAGCAGTTCCGGGTCGGCGAACACTGAAGCTTTCTTT	CASSSGSANTEAFF
TRBD2	TRBJ2-3	TRBV3-1/TRBV3-2	17	TGTGCCAGCAGCCTACACCTAGCGGGAGAAGGGCCGGATACGCAGTATTTT	CASSLHLAGEGPDTQYF
TRBD1	TRBJ1-2	TRBV29-1	14	TGCAGCGTTCTTCGGACAGGGGCCGGCTATGGCTACACCTTC	CSVLRTGAGYGYTF
TRBD1	TRBJ1-1	TRBV18	13	TGTGCCACCTCACAGGGGGCGAACACTGAAGCTTTCTTT	CATSQGANTEAFF
-	TRBJ1-1	TRBV7-9	15	TGTGCCAGCAGCTTAGGGACAATCCAAAACACTGAAGCTTTCTTT	CASSLGTIQNTEAFF
-	TRBJ1-2	TRBV28	12	TGTGCCAGCGGGGGGAGGGGCTATGGCTACACCTTC	CASGGRGYGYTF
TRBD1	TRBJ1-4	TRBV24-1	15	TGTGCCACCAGTGATACCGGGACAGGGAATGAAAAACTGTTTTTT	CATSDTGTGNEKLFF
-	TRBJ1-4	TRBV25-1	15	TGTGCCAGCAGTGGTGAACCGGGTATCAATGAAAAACTGTTTTTT	CASSGEPGINEKLFF
-	TRBJ1-1	TRBV5-1	16	TGCGCCAGCAGCTTGGGCAGGGGCCAACTTAACACTGAAGCTTTCTTT	CASSLGRGQLNTEAFF
TRBD1	TRBJ2-1	TRBV7-2	12	TGTGCCAGCAGCTCGAGGGGGCTAGAGCAGTTCTTC	CASSSRGLEQFF
-	TRBJ1-6	TRBV19	14	TGTGCCAGTAGTGGGGGAGGTGGGATTTCACCCCTCCACTTT	CASSGGGGISPLHF